This T cell receptor beta chain comes out of a study of Tregs in tolerant kidney transplant recipients. This clone occurred a few times. Using immunoSEQ multiplex PCR, the repertoire was profiled, and TCRdb retains in-frame clones only, with some absent. In the table there are some 240,000 clones, approximately 83% of which are singletons. Trimming took 0 bases from V and 7 from J, leaving 4 bases between them. The CDR3 is 12 residues long. Germline CDR1 MNHNS, CDR2 SASEGT. Thawed PBMCs were FACS-sorted into unstimulated CD4+CD25+CD127- regulatory T cells, CD4+CD25- non-regulatory cells, CD4 and CD8 cells.

This sequence originates from a human donor in good health. Input material: CD4+ T cells from blood. The chain carries TRBV6-1 and TRBJ1-5; no clear D gene. The CDR3 region is CASSEAVQPQHF. The CDR3 bases are TGTGCCAGCAGTGAAGCTGTACAGCCCCAGCATTTT.